Sequencing of this T cell receptor beta chain was carried out in a study of blood T cell repertoires in COVID-19. Study-level information: Sites across the United States, Italy and Spain contributed samples from acute and convalescent COVID-19.

Sequencing used immunoSEQ multiplex PCR; TCRdb keeps in-frame clones, though not all of them. The table records more than 65,000 clones, 70% to 80% of them present only once. This clone was found once. The V gene end was trimmed by 2 bases and the J gene end by 5 bases; junction bases not matched to a gene: 7. Germline V lookup: CDR1 SGHTA, CDR2 FQGNSA. The CDR3 contains 15 residues. The TCR comes from a woman between 70 and 85 years old with acute or convalescent COVID-19. The gene calls are TRBV7-2 and TRBJ2-5, with 8 bases that match TRBD2. Sequenced material: peripheral blood. The CDR3 region is CASSLNAGGPETQYF. CDR3 bases: TGTGCCAGCAGCTTAAACGCGGGGGGCCCGGAGACCCAGTACTTC.